This T cell receptor (beta chain) is from a study of cytomegalovirus exposure and HLA in healthy donors. Use of 60 Vbeta and 13 Jbeta primers characterized the PCR. Profiled with immunoSEQ multiplex PCR; TCRdb holds only in-frame clones, not every one. The sample has roughly 130,000 clones; about 85% are singletons. Germline values: CDR1 SGHNT, CDR2 YYREEE (reference sequence). With 3 bases clipped from V and 0 bases from J, the junction kept 7 bases outside the gene matches. The CDR3 totals 16 residues. This sequence originates from a boy between 10 and 17 years old in good health and CMV-seronegative. Sequenced material: PBMCs. The J gene is TRBJ1-1, the V gene TRBV5-4; 8 bases line up with TRBD1. The CDR3 region has the DNA TGTGCCAGCAGCTCTGGGACAGGCAAGGTGAACACTGAAGCTTTCTTT. It specifies CASSSGTGKVNTEAFF.